Included here is one T cell receptor (beta chain) sequence, with context. Its antigen is unidentified. The data originate from a study of cytomegalovirus exposure and HLA in healthy donors. Turning to the study itself: Per a later analysis, the roughly 640 first-cohort and some 110 validation repertoires shared one platform.

The study's findings and limits: A later analysis found first-cohort TCR clusters tended to co-occur in the roughly 120 validation repertoires. According to reports, the classifier identified cytomegalovirus status with high specificity and sensitivity.

Libraries were prepared by immunoSEQ multiplex PCR; TCRdb keeps only in-frame clonotypes and omits some of them. The sample includes roughly 90,000 clones, 90% to 95% of them seen just once. The source of this sequence is a woman aged 30 to 39 in good health and CMV-seropositive. Sequenced material: PBMCs.

CDR3 DNA: TGTGCCAGCAGGTCCGGGACTAGCGGTAGCACAGATACGCAGTATTTT. Translation gives CASRSGTSGSTDTQYF. This rearrangement joins TRBV28 to TRBJ2-3; the match to TRBD2 covers 11 bases. This CDR3 comprises 16 residues. Germline V gives CDR1 MDHEN, CDR2 SYDVKM. V shed 6 bases, J shed 0 bases, and the junction held 5 bases outside the gene matches.